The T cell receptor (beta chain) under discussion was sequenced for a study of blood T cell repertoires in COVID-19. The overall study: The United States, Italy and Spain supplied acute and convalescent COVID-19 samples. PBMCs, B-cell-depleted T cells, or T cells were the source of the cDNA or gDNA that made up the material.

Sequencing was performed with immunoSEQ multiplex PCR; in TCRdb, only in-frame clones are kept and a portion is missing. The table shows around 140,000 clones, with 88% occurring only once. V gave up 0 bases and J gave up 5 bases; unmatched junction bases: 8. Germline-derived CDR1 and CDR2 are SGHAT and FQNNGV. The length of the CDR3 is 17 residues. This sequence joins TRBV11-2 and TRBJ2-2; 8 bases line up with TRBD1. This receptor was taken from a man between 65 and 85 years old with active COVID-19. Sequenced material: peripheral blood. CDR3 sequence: CASSLEGPGGRTGELFF. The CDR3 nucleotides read TGTGCCAGCAGCTTAGAAGGGCCAGGGGGCCGGACCGGGGAGCTGTTTTTT. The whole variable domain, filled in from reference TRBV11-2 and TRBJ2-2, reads EAGVAQSPRYKIIEKRQSVAFWCNPISGHATLYWYQQILGQGPKLLIQFQNNGVVDDSQLPKDRFSAERLKGVDSTLKIQPAKLEDSAVYLCASSLEGPGGRTGELFFGEGSRLTVL.